This passage covers 32 T cell receptor beta chains from one sample sequenced in a study of memory CD8 T cells in hepatitis C reinfection. Libraries were prepared by immunoSEQ multiplex PCR; TCRdb keeps only in-frame clonotypes and omits some of them. The sample has approximately 46,000 clones; roughly 89% are singletons. Time point defined: late/post reinfection, 12 to 24 weeks after detection. Sorted cells were sequenced directly ex vivo without any in vitro expansion. Sequencing was carried out using naive CD8+ T cells sorted from blood. The source is a man aged 18 to 30 with hepatitis C virus infection.

J is TRBJ1-2 and V is TRBV19, with 8 bases identical to TRBD1. Germline CDR1 reads LNHDA; CDR2 reads SQIVND (reference sequence). CDR3 length equals 14 residues. J was trimmed by 6 bases and V by 4 bases; bases with no gene match: 7. CDR3 amino acids: CASSTQGQGNGYTF. CDR3 coding DNA: TGTGCCAGTAGTACCCAAGGACAGGGTAATGGCTACACCTTC.

The V gene is TRBV7-9, the J gene TRBJ2-7, with 9 bases lining up with TRBD1. Losses at the gene ends were 4 bases for V and 5 bases for J; bases not matched to a gene: 6. The CDR3 is 14 residues long. Germline V CDR1 and CDR2: SEHNR, FQNEAQ (reference sequence). The chain's CDR3 is CASSSRDRVHEQYF. CDR3 DNA: TGTGCCAGCAGCTCCCGGGACAGGGTCCACGAGCAGTACTTC.

V usage is TRBV18 and J usage is TRBJ2-7; 10 positions agree with TRBD1. J gave up 4 bases and V 6 bases, and 9 bases lay outside the gene matches. The CDR3 is 15 residues long. Germline CDR1 KGHSH, CDR2 LQKENI. The CDR3 here is CASSVDRGFYYEQYF. CDR3 DNA: TGTGCCAGCTCGGTGGACAGGGGGTTTTATTACGAGCAGTACTTC.

About this clone: The junction shows a germline mismatch at one end, possibly a read error. Other DNA sequences in the same sample also yield this CDR3. This sequence joins TRBV27 and TRBJ1-6; D is uncertain. The CDR3 is 14 amino acids. Germline CDR1 MNHEY, CDR2 SMNVEV (reference sequence). CDR3 sequence reads: CASSLAGNNSPLHF. As DNA, the CDR3 is TGTGCCAGCAGTTTGGCGGGAAATAATTCGCCCCTCCACTTT.

Only one count was recorded for this clone. Other DNA sequences in this specimen translate into the identical CDR3. The V call is TRBV6-5, the J call TRBJ1-1, with D uncertain. Trimming removed 2 bases at V and 1 base at J, with 5 bases between. This CDR3 is built from 13 residues. Germline V gene data show CDR1 as MNHEY and CDR2 as SVGAGI. This chain's CDR3 is CASSYGQNTEAFF. CDR3 bases: TGTGCCAGCAGTTACGGGCAGAACACTGAAGCTTTCTTT.

The J gene is TRBJ1-3, the V gene TRBV6-1; D ambiguous. The CDR3 sequence is 16 residues long. V gave up 4 bases and J gave up 4 bases, with 17 bases separating them. Germline V gene lookup returns CDR1 MNHNS and CDR2 SASEGT. The CDR3 spells CASSVTIGGWGNTIYF. The CDR3 DNA reads as TGTGCCAGCAGTGTGACGATAGGAGGGTGGGGAAACACCATATATTTT.

This sequence joins TRBV5-6 and TRBJ2-3, with D possibly being TRBD1 (5 bases). The CDR3 totals 16 residues. Per the germline V gene, CDR1 is SGHDT and CDR2 is YYEEEE. V was pared by 6 bases and J by 4 bases, with 21 bases between. The CDR3 DNA sequence: TGTGCCAGCACACCCGTCCGCAGGGAATTTTCAGATACGCAGTATTTT. This sequence encodes CASTPVRREFSDTQYF. Complete variable domain (other parts from reference TRBV5-6 and TRBJ2-3): DAGVTQSPTHLIKTRGQQVTLRCSPKSGHDTVSWYQQALGQGPQFIFQYYEEEERQRGNFPDRFSGHQFPNYSSELNVNALLLGDSALYLCASTPVRREFSDTQYFGPGTRLTVL.

This chain connects TRBV2 to TRBJ2-7, with D possibly TRBD1 on 5 matching bases. V lost 0 bases and J 5 bases, leaving 8 bases between the germline ends. Germline assignment: CDR1 SNHLY and CDR2 FYNNEI. This CDR3 spans 13 amino acids. Here the CDR3 DNA reads TGTGCCAGCAGTGAAGCAGCAGGGAACGAGCAGTACTTC. Protein sequence: CASSEAAGNEQYF. Based on the CDR3 plus reference TRBV2 and TRBJ2-7, the full variable domain is EPEVTQTPSHQVTQMGQEVILRCVPISNHLYFYWYRQILGQKVEFLVSFYNNEISEKSEIFDDQFSVERPDGSNFTLKIRSTKLEDSAMYFCASSEAAGNEQYFGPGTRLTVT.

CDR3 bases: TGTGCCAGCAGCCCCATTGCCAGGGGAGTAGAGCAGTTCTTC. Translation gives CASSPIARGVEQFF. The chain recombines TRBV11-2 with TRBJ2-1; tentatively, D is TRBD1 (6 bases). CDR1 and CDR2 (germline): SGHAT, FQNNGV. This CDR3 region has 14 residues. Trimming shortened V by 5 bases and J by 10 bases, and 18 bases separated the two germline ends.

This chain connects TRBV28 to TRBJ2-5, with 7 bases aligning to TRBD2. The J call may be incorrect, as the DNA end agrees better with TRBJ2-7. Germline V lookup: CDR1 MDHEN, CDR2 SYDVKM. The CDR3 has 15 residues. DNA for the CDR3: TGTGCCAGCACCGCACGGGTGGGAGGGACCTACGAGCAGTACTTC. As protein: CASTARVGGTYEQYF.

This chain joins TRBV4-1 and TRBJ2-1, with 10 bases lining up with TRBD1. CDR1 and CDR2 from the germline V gene are MGHRA and YSYEKL. CDR3 length equals 18 residues. V dropped 2 bases and J dropped 5; count of bases not matched to a gene: 12. CDR3 DNA: TGCGCCAGCAGCCAATGGGACAGGGGCGACCCTTATGACAATGAGCAGTTCTTC. It yields the protein CASSQWDRGDPYDNEQFF.

This chain connects TRBV4-3 to TRBJ1-1; tentatively, D is TRBD1 (5 bases). From germline, CDR1 is LGHNA and CDR2 YSLEER. CDR3 length equals 16 residues. The V end was cut by 0 bases, the J end by 1 base, with 12 bases between. CDR3 in amino acids: CASSQENRRGNTEAFF. Here the CDR3 DNA reads TGCGCCAGCAGCCAAGAAAATAGGAGGGGGAACACTGAAGCTTTCTTT.

This clone was seen once. V usage is TRBV10-3 and J usage is TRBJ1-5; D is unclear. Deletions cut 4 bases from V and 7 bases from J, with 11 bases between. This CDR3 spans 13 amino acids. Germline V gives CDR1 ENHRY, CDR2 SYGVKD. In DNA, the CDR3 is TGTGCCATCAGTGGTGGCGCACAGCAGCCCCAGCATTTT. Protein sequence: CAISGGAQQPQHF.

The chain joins TRBV7-9 to TRBJ1-1; 8 nucleotides line up with TRBD1. The V and J ends lost 9 bases and 1 base, in that order; junction bases with no gene match: 7. There are 14 residues in the CDR3. The germline gives CDR1 SEHNR, CDR2 FQNEAQ (reference sequence). Written as DNA, the CDR3 is TGTGCCAGTGGTACCGGGACAGGGAACACTGAAGCTTTCTTT. It is translated as CASGTGTGNTEAFF.

This clone has a handful of counts. This rearrangement joins TRBV27 to TRBJ1-5; D is unclear. Germline values: CDR1 MNHEY, CDR2 SMNVEV (reference sequence). The CDR3 contains 14 residues. Trimming stripped 0 bases from V and 2 bases from J, with 5 bases between. In DNA, the CDR3 is TGTGCCAGCAGTTTATCGTTAGGCAATCAGCCCCAGCATTTT. This encodes CASSLSLGNQPQHF.

The J gene is TRBJ2-5, the V gene TRBV7-3; the match to TRBD1 covers 9 bases. This CDR3 comprises 13 residues. The ends lost 5 bases at V and 4 bases at J; junction bases unmatched: 2. Germline V lookup: CDR1 SGHTA, CDR2 FQGTGA. CDR3 region: CASSQDRGETQYF. For the CDR3, the DNA is TGTGCCAGCAGCCAGGACAGGGGAGAGACCCAGTACTTC. The complete variable domain, with remaining parts taken from reference TRBV7-3 and TRBJ2-5, reads GAGVSQTPSNKVTEKGKYVELRCDPISGHTALYWYRQSLGQGPEFLIYFQGTGAADDSGLPNDRFFAVRPEGSVSTLKIQRTERGDSAVYLCASSQDRGETQYFGPGTRLLVL.

The chain joins TRBV4-1 to TRBJ2-1, with 12 bases identical to TRBD2. Germline CDR1 is MGHRA and CDR2 is YSYEKL. This CDR3 region has 17 residues. J lost 10 bases, V lost 3 bases, and 13 bases had no gene match. CDR3 protein: CASSQSLAGGPSGEQFF. As DNA, the CDR3 is TGCGCCAGCAGCCAGAGTCTAGCGGGGGGGCCCAGTGGAGAGCAGTTCTTC.

The V call is TRBV5-6, the J call TRBJ2-4; 7 bases agree with TRBD2. Germline loops: CDR1 SGHDT, CDR2 YYEEEE. Trimming at V came to 0 bases and at J to 3 bases, leaving 12 bases not matched to a gene. CDR3 size: 18 residues. CDR3 residues: CASSLVMGGGLVKNIQYF. The DNA of the CDR3 is TGTGCCAGCAGCTTGGTCATGGGGGGGGGTTTGGTCAAAAACATTCAGTACTTC.

This clone was found once. This sequence joins TRBV7-2 and TRBJ2-3; D possibly corresponds to TRBD1 (5 bases). The CDR3 covers 14 residues. V was pared by 5 bases and J by 1 base, with 10 bases between. The germline CDR1 and CDR2 sequences are SGHTA and FQGNSA. CDR3 in DNA: TGTGCCAGCAGCACCTTAGGGGGCACAGATACGCAGTATTTT. Encoded protein: CASSTLGGTDTQYF.

The chain joins TRBV4-1 to TRBJ2-7; D perhaps matches TRBD2 (5 bases). V was trimmed by 5 bases and J by 3 bases, leaving 14 bases between them. The germline CDR1 and CDR2 sequences are MGHRA and YSYEKL. CDR3 length: 14 amino acids. CDR3 loop: CASSASAAGYEQYF. The DNA for the CDR3 is TGCGCCAGCAGCGCCTCCGCGGCGGGCTACGAGCAGTACTTC.

This chain connects TRBV2 to TRBJ2-7; 7 bases are shared with TRBD2. Germline assignment: CDR1 SNHLY and CDR2 FYNNEI. After removal of 7 bases from V and 2 bases from J, the junction contained 17 bases not matched to a gene. There are 17 residues in the CDR3. In DNA form, the CDR3 reads TGTGCCAGCACCCAGGGTGGGGGACTATTTTATACCTACGAGCAGTACTTC. Translated, it gives CASTQGGGLFYTYEQYF.

The chain recombines TRBV15 with TRBJ2-1; possibly TRBD2 for D (6 bases). The germline gives CDR1 LNHNV, CDR2 YYDKDF (reference sequence). The V gene lost 0 bases and the J gene lost 13 bases, with 19 bases spanning the gap. This CDR3 has 15 residues. The CDR3 region is CATSRDGGAGRLQFF. The CDR3 DNA sequence: TGTGCCACCAGCAGAGATGGGGGAGCGGGCCGCCTACAGTTCTTC.

The chain has TRBV19 and TRBJ2-2, with D unresolved. This CDR3 comprises 14 residues. Germline V gives CDR1 LNHDA, CDR2 SQIVND (reference sequence). The ends were cut back, 6 bases at V and 3 bases at J, with 11 bases in the middle. The CDR3, as DNA: TGTGCCAGTAGCCCGCTGGCCTACACCGGGGAGCTGTTTTTT. Translation gives CASSPLAYTGELFF.

The rearrangement joins TRBV2 to TRBJ2-6, with a weak D call TRBD2 (5 bases). Trimming stripped 3 bases from V and 3 bases from J, with 9 bases between. The CDR3 sequence is 15 residues long. Germline CDR1 is SNHLY and CDR2 is FYNNEI. The CDR3 loop reads CASSDKRDGANVLTF. DNA for the CDR3: TGTGCCAGCAGTGACAAGAGGGATGGGGCCAACGTCCTGACTTTC. Based on the CDR3 plus reference TRBV2 and TRBJ2-6, the full variable domain is EPEVTQTPSHQVTQMGQEVILRCVPISNHLYFYWYRQILGQKVEFLVSFYNNEISEKSEIFDDQFSVERPDGSNFTLKIRSTKLEDSAMYFCASSDKRDGANVLTFGAGSRLTVL.

J is TRBJ1-5 and V is TRBV19; D not resolved. Trimming cost V 1 base and J 3 bases, with 7 bases left between them. The CDR3 covers 14 residues. The germline CDR1 and CDR2 sequences are LNHDA and SQIVND (reference sequence). The CDR3 DNA sequence: TGTGCCAGTAGTATAGGAACTCTCAATCAGCCCCAGCATTTT. This codes for CASSIGTLNQPQHF.

V is TRBV4-2 and J is TRBJ2-7; the D gene is possibly TRBD2 (7 bases). CDR1 and CDR2 (germline): LGHNA, YNFKEQ. Trimming shortened V by 3 bases and J by 4 bases, and 13 bases separated the two germline ends. CDR3 length: 14 residues. CDR3 sequence reads: CASSHRGGVYEQYF. In DNA form, the CDR3 reads TGTGCCAGCAGCCATAGGGGGGGGGTGTACGAGCAGTACTTC.

The chain is built from TRBV28 and TRBJ2-7; D perhaps matches TRBD1 (5 bases). Germline V CDR1 and CDR2: MDHEN, SYDVKM. Between the trimmed V and J ends, which lost 5 bases and 2 bases, there was a span of 13 bases. CDR3 length: 14 amino acids. CDR3 coding DNA: TGTGCCAGCAGTGACTTGACAGTTACCTACGAGCAGTACTTC. It translates to CASSDLTVTYEQYF.

The V and J genes are TRBV4-1 and TRBJ2-1; 13 positions agree with TRBD2. Germline loops: CDR1 MGHRA, CDR2 YSYEKL. Trimming at V came to 4 bases and at J to 4 bases, leaving 10 bases not matched to a gene. The CDR3 is made up of 18 amino acids. CDR3: CASSPRGQGLAGYNEQFF. Written as DNA, the CDR3 is TGCGCCAGCAGCCCGAGGGGGCAGGGACTAGCGGGGTACAATGAGCAGTTCTTC.

J is TRBJ2-5 and V is TRBV4-1; a weak D match, TRBD1 (5 bases). The CDR3 consists of 15 residues. Trimming took 1 base from V and 0 from J, leaving 9 bases between them. The germline CDR1 and CDR2 sequences are MGHRA and YSYEKL. The CDR3 protein is CASSQAPTDQETQYF. DNA for the CDR3: TGCGCCAGCAGCCAAGCCCCGACAGACCAAGAGACCCAGTACTTC.

V is TRBV5-4 and J is TRBJ1-2, with 9 bases fitting TRBD1. Trimming removed 4 bases from V and 2 bases from J; junction bases left unmatched: 6. This CDR3 region has 15 residues. In germline, CDR1 is SGHNT, CDR2 YYREEE (reference sequence). The CDR3: CASSPTGTGNYGYTF. DNA of the CDR3: TGTGCCAGCAGCCCAACCGGGACAGGGAACTATGGCTACACCTTC.

The CDR3 loop is CASSSSQNTGELFF. The DNA of the CDR3 is TGTGCCAGCAGTTCTAGTCAGAACACCGGGGAGCTGTTTTTT. V is TRBV9 and J is TRBJ2-2; D remains unclear. Trimming took 5 bases from V and 1 from J, leaving 9 bases between them. The germline gives CDR1 SGDLS, CDR2 YYNGEE. This CDR3 is built from 14 residues.

J is TRBJ2-1 and V is TRBV9, with TRBD2 identical over 7 bases. Losses at the gene ends were 1 base for V and 9 bases for J; bases not matched to a gene: 4. CDR1 is SGDLS, CDR2 YYNGEE, per germline. The CDR3 loop spans 13 amino acids. CDR3 sequence: CASSVFGGIEQFF. The CDR3 DNA sequence: TGTGCCAGCAGCGTATTCGGGGGGATTGAGCAGTTCTTC.